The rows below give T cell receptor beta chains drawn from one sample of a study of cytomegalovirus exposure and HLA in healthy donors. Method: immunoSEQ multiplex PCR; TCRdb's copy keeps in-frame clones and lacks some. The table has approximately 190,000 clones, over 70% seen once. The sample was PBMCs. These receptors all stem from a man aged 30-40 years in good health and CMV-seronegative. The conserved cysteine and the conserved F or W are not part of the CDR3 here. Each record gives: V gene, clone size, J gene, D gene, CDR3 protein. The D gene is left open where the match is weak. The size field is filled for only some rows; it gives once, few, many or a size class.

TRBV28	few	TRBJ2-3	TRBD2	ASSPRPGTSGRIPTDTQY
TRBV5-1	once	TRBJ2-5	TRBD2	ASTSLAGEVETQY
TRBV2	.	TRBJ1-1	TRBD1	ASSPEITGVGEAF
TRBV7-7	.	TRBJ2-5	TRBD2	ASSQRGGNNAGGTQETQY
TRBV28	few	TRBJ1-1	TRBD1	ASSNTGVAEAF
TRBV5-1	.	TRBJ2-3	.	ASSPASLTDTQY
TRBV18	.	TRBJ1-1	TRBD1	ASSPRTGASTEAF
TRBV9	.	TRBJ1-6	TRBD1	ASSLRQGTYNSPLH
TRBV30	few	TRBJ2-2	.	AWSVQWRELF
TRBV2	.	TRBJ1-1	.	ASSRGRQGRDTEAF
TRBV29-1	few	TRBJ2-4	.	SVVGGPAKNIQY
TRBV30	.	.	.	AWTPGAYEQY
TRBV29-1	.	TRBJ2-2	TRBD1	SGRTGDRHGELF
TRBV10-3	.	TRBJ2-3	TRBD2	AISSGGNTDTQY
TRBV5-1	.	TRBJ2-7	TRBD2	ASSLGRGVYEQY
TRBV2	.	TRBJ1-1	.	ASRATGGGTEAF
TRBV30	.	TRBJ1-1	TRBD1	AWGTGANTEAF
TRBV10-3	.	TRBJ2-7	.	AISDHTSGAYEQY
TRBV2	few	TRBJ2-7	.	ASFSPLEQY
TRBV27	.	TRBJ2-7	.	ASSVTGASNYEQY
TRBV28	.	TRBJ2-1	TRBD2	ASSLVGGSSNEQF
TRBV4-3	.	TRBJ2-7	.	ASSPPGDGTFQY
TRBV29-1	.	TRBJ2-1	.	SGRRANSYNEQF
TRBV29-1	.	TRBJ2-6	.	SVVNRAGGANVLT
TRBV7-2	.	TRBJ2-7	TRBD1	ASSRDRAPGEQY
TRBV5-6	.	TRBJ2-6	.	ASIGSSGANVLT
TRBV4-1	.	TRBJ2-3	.	ASSQQTGSASFTQY
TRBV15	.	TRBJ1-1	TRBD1	ATSTRVTGHEAF
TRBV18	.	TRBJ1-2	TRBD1	ASSPKQGDGYT
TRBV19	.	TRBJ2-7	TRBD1	ASSIQTGAYYEQY
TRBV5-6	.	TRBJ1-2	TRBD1	ASSLTGVSYGYT
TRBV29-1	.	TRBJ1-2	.	SVVQGRGYGYT
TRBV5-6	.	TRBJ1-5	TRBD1	ASSRWTGPSNQPQH
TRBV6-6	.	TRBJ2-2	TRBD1	ATKGQGVVGELF
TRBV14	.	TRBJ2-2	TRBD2	ASSRLSGGAGELF
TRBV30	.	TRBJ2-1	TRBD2	AWSVQREGLAGQF
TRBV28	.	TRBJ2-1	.	ASSPLRSSYNEQF
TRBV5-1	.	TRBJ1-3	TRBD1	ASSLDGQGLSGNTIY
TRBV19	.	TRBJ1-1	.	ASSYGQVAF
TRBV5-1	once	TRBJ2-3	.	ASRSGFSTDTQY
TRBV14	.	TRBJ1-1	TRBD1	ASTLGTAFTEAF
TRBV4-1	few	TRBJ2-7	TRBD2	ASSLDRTSGRYEQY
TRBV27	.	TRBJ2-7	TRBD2	ASSFDPHGGGEQY
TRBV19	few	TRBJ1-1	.	ASSHGGGSTEAF
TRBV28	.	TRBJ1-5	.	ASRGGGRNQPQH
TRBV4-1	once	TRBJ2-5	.	ASSQEGETRVFETQY
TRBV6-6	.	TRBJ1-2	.	ASSRDRGRGYT
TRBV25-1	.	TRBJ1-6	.	ASSELENSPLH
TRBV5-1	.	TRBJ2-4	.	ASSLSTRRGSIQY
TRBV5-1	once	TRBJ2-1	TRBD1	ASSLGQGNEQF
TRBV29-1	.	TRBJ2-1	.	SGKTGQLYNEQF
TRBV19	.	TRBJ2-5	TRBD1	ASSILGQGEETQY
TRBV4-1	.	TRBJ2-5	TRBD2	ASSQGLAGAQETQY
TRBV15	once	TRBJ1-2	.	ATSREGRRYGYT
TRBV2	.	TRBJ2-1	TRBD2	ASSRTSGFDEQF
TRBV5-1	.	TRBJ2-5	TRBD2	ASSWGLAGGPLQETQY
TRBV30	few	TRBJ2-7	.	AWSRGGGSYEQY